This T cell receptor (beta chain) was retrieved from a study of T cells in Graves' hyperthyroidism and ophthalmopathy. On this clonotype: Its antigen remains unknown. With a much larger clone just one base away, this may be a read error.

Findings and caveats of the study: Median prediction lead before ophthalmopathy onset was about 6.7 months with the model. Blood shared most expanded thyroid clonotypes above 0.001.

In patients aged 18 to 65, hyperthyroidism was newly diagnosed, with duration under 2 months. The study collected blood at first hyperthyroidism diagnosis, before any ophthalmopathy symptoms arose. The CDR3 has 15 amino acids. CDR1 PRHDT and CDR2 FYEKMQ come from the germline V gene (reference sequence). Amplification targeted TCR beta CDR3 regions from RNA transcripts. With the HTBI primer set, the TCR CDR3 went through a first round of RT-PCR. MiXCR, applied by TCRdb to the multiplex PCR reads, yields one record per CDR3 protein. This table has about 400,000 distinct CDR3 sequences, 15% to 18% appearing once.

The V call is TRBV13, the J call TRBJ2-7; no definite D call. The receptor comes from a woman aged 18-29 years with Graves' hyperthyroidism that later progressed to Graves' ophthalmopathy. The sample was blood. The CDR3 coding sequence is TGCGCCAGCAGCCAAGGACGCCGGGCCGCATACGAGCAGTACTTC. Residues: CASSQGRRAAYEQYF.